The rows below give T cell receptor beta chains drawn from one sample of a study of type 1 regulatory T cells. These TCRs are of unknown antigen specificity. TCRdb recomputed calls from the reads with MiXCR, one row per CDR3 protein. The sample shows about 69,000 distinct CDR3 sequences, less than 25% of them seen only once. The sample comprised cultured type 1 regulatory T (Tr1) cells, either the whole culture or a sorted fraction (not recorded which). Receptors were obtained from a human donor in good health. The conserved cysteine and the conserved F or W are not part of the CDR3 here. Each record gives: J gene, V gene, CDR3 protein.

TRBJ1-1,TRBV20-1,SGEGEWDTEAF
TRBJ1-4,TRBV20-1,SANRGWDEKLF
TRBJ2-7,TRBV12-3/TRBV12-4,ASSPGQGSVHEQY
TRBJ2-5,TRBV20-1,SATDGLAGETQY
TRBJ2-5,TRBV5-1,ASSRGDRGTRETQY
TRBJ2-5,TRBV6-5,ASSDSIVKGTQY
TRBJ2-5,TRBV27,ASSLEAGMGTQY
TRBJ2-3,TRBV28,ASSLRSTQY
TRBJ2-2,TRBV10-3,AISGWQGVGELF
TRBJ1-5,TRBV20-1,SARDRVGNQPQH
TRBJ1-4,TRBV20-1,SARPTGGVYYEKLF
TRBJ2-3,TRBV20-1,SARVAGVGDTQY
TRBJ2-7,TRBV7-6,ASSLSQRSEQY
TRBJ2-2,TRBV20-1,SAPRQGTNTGELF
TRBJ2-7,TRBV4-3,ASSQGTKGPYEQY
TRBJ2-3,TRBV12-3/TRBV12-4,ASTPGGRDSTPGTDTQY
TRBJ1-1,TRBV25-1,ASSGPRQTEAF
TRBJ2-5,TRBV2,ASRRAGGETQY
TRBJ2-3,TRBV5-5,ASSLGTGGSRTDTQY
TRBJ2-1,TRBV6-1,ASSGAGRWIDNEQF
TRBJ2-7,TRBV20-1,SAIPRGLAGVGSSYEQY
TRBJ2-5,TRBV5-1,ASSLSAGAFGETQY
TRBJ2-1,TRBV29-1,SVEPESDRVPF
TRBJ2-5,TRBV7-9,ASSLAPQGPGETQY
TRBJ2-3,TRBV4-1,ASSLTGGSGRATTDTQY
TRBJ2-2,TRBV6-2/TRBV6-3,ASSTDTGELF
TRBJ2-1,TRBV5-1,ASSLVGSGNSYNEQF
TRBJ1-1,TRBV30,ASNRAVEAF
TRBJ1-1,TRBV6-1,ASKRTGSAEAF
TRBJ2-7,TRBV7-2,ASSQDRGFYEQY
TRBJ2-3,TRBV7-2,ASSLGLAGGLTDTQY
TRBJ2-1,TRBV30,AWSVKSSYNEQF
TRBJ1-1,TRBV27,ASSHRGEAF
TRBJ2-3,TRBV5-1,ASSCATDTQY
TRBJ2-1,TRBV6-5,ASSYSGAGYNEQF
TRBJ2-5,TRBV7-2,ASSLGSGAQETQY
TRBJ2-7,TRBV15,ATSLTDRVKEQY
TRBJ2-7,TRBV5-1,ASSAGLAEGREQY
TRBJ1-4,TRBV27,ASSPRGEKLF
TRBJ2-2,TRBV4-1,ASSQVGGTGELF
TRBJ2-1,TRBV6-2/TRBV6-3,ASSYSRWGHEQF
TRBJ2-7,TRBV5-1,ASSLQSSSYEQY
TRBJ2-1,TRBV5-5,ASSGTSGPYNEQF
TRBJ1-1,TRBV12-3/TRBV12-4,ASSLSYEAF
TRBJ2-1,TRBV7-2,ASSPRDRGYNEQF